This TCR beta chain came from a study of human T cells and chemical hapten exposure. About the research overall: Women made up most patients, who had alopecia areata, totalis or universalis. Study-level findings and limits: TCRs exceeding 1 in 1000 frequency stayed unchanged with DPC sensitization. Patch test score was positively correlated with the counts of PT1 expanded TCRs.

TCRdb re-derived calls from the RACE reads in MiXCR, one entry per CDR3 protein. The sample carries some 340,000 distinct CDR3 sequences, around 7% recorded once. The length of the CDR3 is 16 residues. CDR1 SGHTA and CDR2 FQGTGA come from the germline V gene. Trimming took 5 bases from V and 2 from J; bases not matched to a gene: 8. This clonotype was detected a few times. Its antigen remains unknown. As to time point: patch test 1, 2 weeks after DPC sensitization. The treatment: therapeutic diphenylcyclopropenone sensitization with weekly scalp DPC. This receptor was obtained from a woman aged 18-29 years with alopecia areata. Some clones in this sample may be carry-over from other donors' samples. Material: whole blood, obtained in connection with sensitization to the hapten diphenylcyclopropenone (DPC). The V gene is TRBV7-3, the J gene TRBJ2-3; 9 bases are shared with TRBD2. For the CDR3, the DNA is TGTGCCAGCAGCCCCTTAGCGGGGGCGTCCACAGATACGCAGTATTTT. This codes for CASSPLAGASTDTQYF.